This T cell receptor (beta chain) was recovered during a study of OX40 agonist ivuxolimab in advanced cancers. Study conclusions and caveats: CD8+ T cells (on average) carried more expanded clones than CD4+ T cells.

On this clone itself: The antigen remains undetermined.

Germline V gene lookup returns CDR1 MGHRA and CDR2 YSYEKL. V was clipped by 11 bases and J by 6 bases, with 20 bases between them. The CDR3 loop spans 14 amino acids. The method was immunoSEQ multiplex PCR; TCRdb's version includes in-frame clones alone and lacks a portion of them. The table lists tens of thousands of clones, around 87% of them singletons. The chain is built from TRBV4-1 and TRBJ2-1, with D possibly matching TRBD2 (6 bases). Sequencing used CD4+ or CD8+ T cells sorted from blood, obtained in a trial of the OX40 agonist ivuxolimab. This TCR came from an adult with an advanced solid tumor such as melanoma, head and neck, liver or kidney cancer. The CDR3, as DNA: TGCGCCGCGGGACGGGACCTATTCAGCAATGAGCAGTTCTTC. It yields the protein CAAGRDLFSNEQFF.